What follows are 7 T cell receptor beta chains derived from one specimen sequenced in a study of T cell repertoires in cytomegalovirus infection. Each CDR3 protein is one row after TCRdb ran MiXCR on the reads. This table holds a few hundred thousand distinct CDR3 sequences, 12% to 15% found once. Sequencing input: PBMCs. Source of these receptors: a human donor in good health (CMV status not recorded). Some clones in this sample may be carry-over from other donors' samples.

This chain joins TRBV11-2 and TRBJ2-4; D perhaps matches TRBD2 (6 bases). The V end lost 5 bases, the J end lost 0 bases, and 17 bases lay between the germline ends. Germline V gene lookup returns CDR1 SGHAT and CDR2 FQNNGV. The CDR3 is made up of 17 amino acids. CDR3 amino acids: CASSLSGGDAAKNIQYF. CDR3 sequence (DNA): TGTGCCAGCAGCCTTAGTGGAGGGGATGCAGCCAAAAACATTCAGTACTTC.

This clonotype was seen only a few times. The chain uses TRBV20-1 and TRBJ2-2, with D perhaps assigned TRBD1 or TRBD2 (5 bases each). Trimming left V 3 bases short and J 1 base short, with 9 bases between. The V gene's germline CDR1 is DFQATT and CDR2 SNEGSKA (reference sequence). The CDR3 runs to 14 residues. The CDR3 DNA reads TGCAGTGCTAGCAGGGACCAGAACACCGGGGAGCTGTTTTTT. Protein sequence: CSASRDQNTGELFF.

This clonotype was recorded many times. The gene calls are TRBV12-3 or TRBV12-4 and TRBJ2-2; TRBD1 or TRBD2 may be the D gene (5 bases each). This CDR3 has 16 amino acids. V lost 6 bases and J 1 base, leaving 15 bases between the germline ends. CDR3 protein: CASRNRDDQNTGELFF. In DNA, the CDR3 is TGTGCCAGCAGAAATAGGGACGATCAGAACACCGGGGAGCTGTTTTTT.

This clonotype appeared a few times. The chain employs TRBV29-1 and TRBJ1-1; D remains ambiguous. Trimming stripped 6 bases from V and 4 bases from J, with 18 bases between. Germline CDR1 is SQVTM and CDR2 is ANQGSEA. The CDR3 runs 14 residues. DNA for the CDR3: TGCAGCGTGACAACAAGGTTAGGCCTCACTGAAGCTTTCTTT. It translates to CSVTTRLGLTEAFF. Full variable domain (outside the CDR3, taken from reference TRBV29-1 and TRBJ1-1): SAVISQKPSRDICQRGTSLTIQCQVDSQVTMMFWYRQQPGQSLTLIATANQGSEATYESGFVIDKFPISRPNLTFSTLTVSNMSPEDSSIYLCSVTTRLGLTEAFFGQGTRLTVV.

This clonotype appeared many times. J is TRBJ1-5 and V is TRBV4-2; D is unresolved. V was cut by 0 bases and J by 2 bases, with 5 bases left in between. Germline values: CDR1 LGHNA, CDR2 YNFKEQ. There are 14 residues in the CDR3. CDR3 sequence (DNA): TGTGCCAGCAGCCAAGAGCCGGGCAATCAGCCCCAGCATTTT. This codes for CASSQEPGNQPQHF.

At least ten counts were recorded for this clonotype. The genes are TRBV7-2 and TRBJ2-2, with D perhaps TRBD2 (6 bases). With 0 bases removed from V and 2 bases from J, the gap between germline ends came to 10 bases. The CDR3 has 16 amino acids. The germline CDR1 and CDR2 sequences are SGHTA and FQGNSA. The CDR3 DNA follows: TGTGCCAGCAGCTTAGCCGGAGGGCTAAACACCGGGGAGCTGTTTTTT. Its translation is CASSLAGGLNTGELFF.

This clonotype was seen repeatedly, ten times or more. CDR3 sequence (DNA): TGTGCCAGCAGCTTATCGCCAGGGGATGGCTACACCTTC. Amino acids: CASSLSPGDGYTF. The rearrangement uses TRBV7-6 and TRBJ1-2; the D gene is possibly TRBD1 (6 bases). This CDR3 contains 13 residues. Trimming removed 2 bases from V and 6 bases from J, with 10 bases in between. Germline CDR1 is SGHVS and CDR2 is FNYEAQ.